The rows below give T cell receptor beta chains drawn from one sample of a study of T cells in Graves' hyperthyroidism and ophthalmopathy. Each CDR3 protein is one row after TCRdb ran MiXCR on the multiplex PCR reads. The sample includes about 380,000 distinct CDR3 sequences, 15% to 20% of them seen just once. What was sequenced was blood. Source of these receptors: a man aged 18-30 years with Graves' ophthalmopathy. Both conserved end residues are part of each CDR3. Each record gives: J gene, V gene, CDR3 length, CDR3 protein.

J: TRBJ2-5; V: TRBV7-6; length: 14; CDR3: CASSLDAGGETQYF
J: TRBJ2-3; V: TRBV12-3/TRBV12-4; length: 15; CDR3: CASSLLLVSTDTQYF
J: TRBJ2-1; V: TRBV7-6; length: 14; CDR3: CASSSSDYYNEQFF
J: TRBJ2-3; V: TRBV4-1; length: 17; CDR3: CASSQDRGTTGTDTQYF
J: TRBJ2-3; V: TRBV18; length: 15; CDR3: CASSPPSGLTDTQYF
J: TRBJ1-1; V: TRBV9; length: 14; CDR3: CASSPGSGQEEAFF
J: TRBJ2-7; V: TRBV7-9; length: 14; CDR3: CASSLVGLAAEQYF
J: TRBJ2-1; V: TRBV12-3/TRBV12-4; length: 18; CDR3: CASRTLAGGPGSYNEQFF
J: TRBJ2-1; V: TRBV12-3/TRBV12-4; length: 16; CDR3: CASSPPLAGGPNEQFF
J: TRBJ1-5; V: TRBV12-3/TRBV12-4; length: 16; CDR3: CASSLVPRTGDQPQHF
J: TRBJ1-4; V: TRBV5-1; length: 17; CDR3: CASSIGQGRSTNEKLFF
J: TRBJ2-3; V: TRBV2; length: 14; CDR3: CASSPAGGPDTQYF
J: TRBJ2-1; V: TRBV11-3; length: 15; CDR3: CASSLDPGADNEQFF
J: TRBJ1-5; V: TRBV27; length: 17; CDR3: CASSRAGTDGGNQPQHF
J: TRBJ1-1; V: TRBV7-2; length: 17; CDR3: CASSYRVMTGGPTEAFF
J: TRBJ2-7; V: TRBV5-1; length: 14; CDR3: CASSGGQGEWEQYF
J: TRBJ2-7; V: TRBV19; length: 16; CDR3: CASSIAVEVAMGEQYF
J: TRBJ1-1; V: TRBV3-1; length: 16; CDR3: CASSLPGVQGSTEAFF
J: TRBJ2-3; V: TRBV20-1; length: 16; CDR3: CSAPNRDSGFTDTQYF
J: TRBJ1-6; V: TRBV15; length: 18; CDR3: CATSRDLGTSSYNSPLHF
J: TRBJ2-3; V: TRBV12-3/TRBV12-4; length: 14; CDR3: CASSFGGGTDTQYF
J: TRBJ2-3; V: TRBV12-3/TRBV12-4; length: 14; CDR3: CASSYSGSSNTQYF
J: TRBJ1-2; V: TRBV5-6; length: 13; CDR3: CASSHGGGPGYTF
J: TRBJ2-7; V: TRBV28; length: 15; CDR3: CASRRQGLSSYEQYF
J: TRBJ1-1; V: TRBV6-5; length: 16; CDR3: CASSYPKRGRGSEAFF
J: TRBJ1-2; V: TRBV11-2; length: 15; CDR3: CASTPAGILNYGYTF
J: TRBJ2-3; V: TRBV9; length: 16; CDR3: CASSVLSGGAGDTQYF
J: TRBJ2-7; V: TRBV7-3; length: 15; CDR3: CASREKRDSSYEQYF
J: TRBJ1-4; V: TRBV28; length: 12; CDR3: CASRQGSEKLFF
J: TRBJ2-7; V: TRBV7-3; length: 15; CDR3: CASSPRAGRDYEQYF
J: TRBJ2-7; V: TRBV11-2; length: 15; CDR3: CASSLEGGGSYEQYF
J: TRBJ2-2; V: TRBV4-1; length: 14; CDR3: CASSQLAGLGELFF
J: TRBJ1-2; V: TRBV12-3/TRBV12-4; length: 14; CDR3: CASSFLGAPGGYTF
J: TRBJ2-1; V: TRBV7-3; length: 14; CDR3: CASSLTGLVDEQFF
J: TRBJ1-5; V: TRBV5-1; length: 17; CDR3: CASSLDPGTGGDQPQHF
J: TRBJ2-7; V: TRBV11-2; length: 12; CDR3: CASSTGEPEQYF
J: TRBJ1-1; V: TRBV5-1; length: 17; CDR3: CASSWSRGGGTNTEAFF
J: TRBJ1-1; V: TRBV20-1; length: 12; CDR3: CTVQQGATEAFF
J: TRBJ1-1; V: TRBV6-1; length: 14; CDR3: CASCYAKGGTEAFF
J: TRBJ2-5; V: TRBV5-1; length: 17; CDR3: CASSLGIGGGGQETQYF
J: TRBJ1-5; V: TRBV6-5; length: 19; CDR3: CASSYQDREAYYSNQPQHF
J: TRBJ1-1; V: TRBV11-2; length: 14; CDR3: CASSSTGRTVEAFF
J: TRBJ2-7; V: TRBV5-8; length: 15; CDR3: CASSGPPGQVYEQYF
J: TRBJ2-4; V: TRBV5-1; length: 17; CDR3: CAGSRGGSRGEGGIQYF
J: TRBJ1-1; V: TRBV5-4; length: 14; CDR3: CASSLDRGLAEAFF